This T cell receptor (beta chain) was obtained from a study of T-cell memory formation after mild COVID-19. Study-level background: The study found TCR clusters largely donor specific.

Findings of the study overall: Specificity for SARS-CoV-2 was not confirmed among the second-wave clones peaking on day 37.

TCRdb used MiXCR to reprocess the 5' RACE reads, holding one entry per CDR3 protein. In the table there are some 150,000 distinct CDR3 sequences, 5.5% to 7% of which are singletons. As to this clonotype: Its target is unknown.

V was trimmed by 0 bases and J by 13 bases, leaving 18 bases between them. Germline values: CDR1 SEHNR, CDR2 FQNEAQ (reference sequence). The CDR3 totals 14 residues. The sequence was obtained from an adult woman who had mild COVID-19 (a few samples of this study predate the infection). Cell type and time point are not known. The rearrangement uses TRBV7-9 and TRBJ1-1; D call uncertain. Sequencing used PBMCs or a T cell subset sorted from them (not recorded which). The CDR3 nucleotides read TGTGCCAGCAGCTTAGCGGCACACGCGGCGCGAGGTTTCTTT. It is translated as CASSLAAHAARGFF.